The clone carrying this TCR beta chain was observed a handful of times. The data stem from a study of cytomegalovirus exposure and HLA in healthy donors. V was cut by 1 base and J by 0 bases, with 10 bases left in between. CDR3 size: 15 residues. Germline V CDR1 and CDR2: SGHNT, YYREEE (reference sequence). 13 Jbeta primers and 60 Vbeta primers were used for the PCR. Sequenced by immunoSEQ multiplex PCR; TCRdb stores in-frame clones only, minus some. The table includes 150,000 to 200,000 clones, about three quarters detected once. This chain connects TRBV5-4 to TRBJ1-1, with no clear D. The TCR sequence derives from a woman aged 35 to 49 in good health and CMV-seronegative. The sample taken for sequencing was PBMCs. This chain's CDR3 is CASSLHSGLNTEAFF. DNA of the CDR3: TGTGCCAGCAGCTTGCACAGCGGGTTGAACACTGAAGCTTTCTTT.